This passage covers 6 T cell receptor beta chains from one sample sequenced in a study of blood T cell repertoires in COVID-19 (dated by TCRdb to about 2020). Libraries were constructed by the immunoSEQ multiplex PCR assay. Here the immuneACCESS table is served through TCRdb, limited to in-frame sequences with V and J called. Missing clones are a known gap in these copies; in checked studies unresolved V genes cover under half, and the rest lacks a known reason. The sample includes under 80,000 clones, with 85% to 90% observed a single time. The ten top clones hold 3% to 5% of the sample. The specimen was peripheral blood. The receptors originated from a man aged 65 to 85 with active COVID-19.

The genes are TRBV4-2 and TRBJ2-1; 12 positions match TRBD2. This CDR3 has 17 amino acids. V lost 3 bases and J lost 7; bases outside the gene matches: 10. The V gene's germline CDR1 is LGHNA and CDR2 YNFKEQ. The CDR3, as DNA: TGTGCCAGCAGCCACCCTAGCGGGAGGGCCGTTGTGAATGAGCAGTTCTTC. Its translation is CASSHPSGRAVVNEQFF.

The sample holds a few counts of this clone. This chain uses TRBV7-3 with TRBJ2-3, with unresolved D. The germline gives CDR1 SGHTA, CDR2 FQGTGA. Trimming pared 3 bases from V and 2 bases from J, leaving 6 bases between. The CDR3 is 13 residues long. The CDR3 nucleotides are TGTGCCAGCAGCTTCGACAACACAGATACGCAGTATTTT. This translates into CASSFDNTDTQYF.

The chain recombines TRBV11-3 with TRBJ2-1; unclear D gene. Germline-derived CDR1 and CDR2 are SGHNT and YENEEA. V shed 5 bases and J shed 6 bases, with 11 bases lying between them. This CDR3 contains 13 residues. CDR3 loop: CASSPPPSNEQFF. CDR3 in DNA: TGTGCCAGCAGCCCCCCCCCTTCCAATGAGCAGTTCTTC.

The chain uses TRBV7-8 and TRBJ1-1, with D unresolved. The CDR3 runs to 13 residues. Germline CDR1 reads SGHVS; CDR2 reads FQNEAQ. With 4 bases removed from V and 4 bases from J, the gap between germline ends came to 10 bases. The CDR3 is CASSSTAATEAFF. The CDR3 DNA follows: TGTGCCAGCAGCTCGACCGCGGCCACTGAAGCTTTCTTT.

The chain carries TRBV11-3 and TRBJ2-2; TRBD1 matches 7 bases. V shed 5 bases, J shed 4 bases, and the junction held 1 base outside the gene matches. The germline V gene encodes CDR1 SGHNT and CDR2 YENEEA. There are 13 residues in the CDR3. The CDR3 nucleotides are TGTGCCAGCAGCAACAGGGGCACCGGGGAGCTGTTTTTT. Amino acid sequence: CASSNRGTGELFF. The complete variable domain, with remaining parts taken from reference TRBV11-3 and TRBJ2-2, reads EAGVVQSPRYKIIEKKQPVAFWCNPISGHNTLYWYLQNLGQGPELLIRYENEEAVDDSQLPKDRFSAERLKGVDSTLKIQPAELGDSAVYLCASSNRGTGELFFGEGSRLTVL.

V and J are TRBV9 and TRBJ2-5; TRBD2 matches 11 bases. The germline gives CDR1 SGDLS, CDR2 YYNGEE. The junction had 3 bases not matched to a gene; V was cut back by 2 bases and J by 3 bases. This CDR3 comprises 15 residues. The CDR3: CASSVLGLAEETQYF. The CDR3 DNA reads TGTGCCAGCAGCGTGCTGGGACTAGCGGAAGAGACCCAGTACTTC.